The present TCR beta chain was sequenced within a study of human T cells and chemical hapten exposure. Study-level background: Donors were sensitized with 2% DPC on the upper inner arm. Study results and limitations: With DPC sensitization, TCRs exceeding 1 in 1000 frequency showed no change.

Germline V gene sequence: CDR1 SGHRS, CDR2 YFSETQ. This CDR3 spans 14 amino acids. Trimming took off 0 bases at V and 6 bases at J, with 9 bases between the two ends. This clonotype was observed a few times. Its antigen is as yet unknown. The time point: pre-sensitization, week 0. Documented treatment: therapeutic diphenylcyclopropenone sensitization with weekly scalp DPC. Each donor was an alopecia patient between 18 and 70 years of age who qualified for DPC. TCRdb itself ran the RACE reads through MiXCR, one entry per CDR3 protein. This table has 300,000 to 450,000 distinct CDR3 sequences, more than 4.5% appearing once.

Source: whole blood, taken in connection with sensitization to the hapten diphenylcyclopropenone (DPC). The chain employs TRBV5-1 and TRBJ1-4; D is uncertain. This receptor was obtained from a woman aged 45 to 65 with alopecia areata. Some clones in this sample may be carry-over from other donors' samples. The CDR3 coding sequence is TGCGCCAGCAGCTTGGCCCCAGACGATGAAAAACTGTTTTTT. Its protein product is CASSLAPDDEKLFF.